This T cell receptor beta chain was profiled in a study of T cells after yellow fever vaccination. Study-level points and caveats: CD4 and CD8 compartments shared a small share of clonotypes. The study found a weaker secondary response that peaked faster, day 5 versus 15.

Turning to this clonotype: Its target is unknown.

The 5'RACE template-switching step produced TCR cDNA and added a universal primer site and UMIs. TCRdb fed the 5' RACE reads into MiXCR, producing one record per CDR3 protein. The sample yields some 500,000 distinct CDR3 sequences, about 13% seen once. CDR3 size: 15 residues. The V end lost 0 bases, the J end lost 0 bases, and 8 bases lay between the germline ends. Germline lookup yields CDR1 DFQATT and CDR2 SNEGSKA (reference sequence). This clonotype was sampled from a man aged 30 to 45 who received the YFV17D yellow fever vaccine. Sequences were derived from PBMCs, sampled on the day of the yellow fever booster vaccination. The chain carries TRBV20-1 and TRBJ2-2; D possibly corresponds to TRBD2 (5 bases). The CDR3: CSARDGAANTGELFF. CDR3 sequence (DNA): TGCAGTGCTAGAGATGGAGCGGCGAACACCGGGGAGCTGTTTTTT.